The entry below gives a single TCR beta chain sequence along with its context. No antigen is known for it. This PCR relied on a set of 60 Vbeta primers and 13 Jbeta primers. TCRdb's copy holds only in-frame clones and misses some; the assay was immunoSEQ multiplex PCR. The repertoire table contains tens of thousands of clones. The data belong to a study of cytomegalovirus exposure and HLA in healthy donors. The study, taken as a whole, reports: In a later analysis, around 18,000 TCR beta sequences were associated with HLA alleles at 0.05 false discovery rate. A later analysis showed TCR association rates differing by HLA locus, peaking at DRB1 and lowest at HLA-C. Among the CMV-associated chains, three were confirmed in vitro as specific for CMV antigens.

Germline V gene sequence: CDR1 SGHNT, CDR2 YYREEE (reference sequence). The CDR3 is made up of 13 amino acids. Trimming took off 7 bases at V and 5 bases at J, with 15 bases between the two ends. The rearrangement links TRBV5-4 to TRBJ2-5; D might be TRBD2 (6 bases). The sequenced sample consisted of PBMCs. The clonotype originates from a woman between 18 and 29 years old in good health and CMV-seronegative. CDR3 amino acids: CASYREPWETQYF. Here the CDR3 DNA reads TGTGCCAGCTATCGGGAGCCGTGGGAGACCCAGTACTTC. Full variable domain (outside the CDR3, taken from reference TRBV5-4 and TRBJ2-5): ETGVTQSPTHLIKTRGQQVTLRCSSQSGHNTVSWYQQALGQGPQFIFQYYREEENGRGNFPPRFSGLQFPNYSSELNVNALELDDSALYLCASYREPWETQYFGPGTRLLVL.